Detailed here is one TCR beta chain. Its antigen is currently unknown. The sample belongs to a study of metastatic and nonmetastatic thyroid tumors. About the research overall: Malignant and benign thyroid patients had repertoires compared in peripheral blood and tumor or nodule tissue. Study outcomes and limitations: Versus benign nodules, malignant thyroid tumors reportedly had significantly higher TCR beta diversity, in blood and tumor.

In the source study's methods: Clinicopathological groups differed in CDR3, with these differences serving to build a distant-metastasis classifier for papillary thyroid cancer. TCRdb re-called the PCR reads through MiXCR. TCRdb's processing, not the authors' own work, is the source of the V and J calls. The table shows about 15,000 clones, with roughly a fifth occurring only once. Thyroid surgery had not been preceded by any treatment in any patient. Trimming left V 6 bases short and J 4 bases short, with 9 bases between. CDR1 is MNHEY and CDR2 is SVGEGT in the germline V gene. This CDR3 comprises 12 residues.

The sequenced sample was blood. This sequence originates from a female donor with papillary thyroid cancer or a benign thyroid nodule (not recorded which). Some clones in this sample may be carry-over from other donors' samples. The genes are TRBV6-2 or TRBV6-3 and TRBJ1-2, with D tentatively TRBD1 (6 bases). The CDR3 sequence: CASRTGPYGYTF. The CDR3 DNA follows: TGTGCCAGCAGGACAGGCCCCTATGGCTACACCTTC.